The 8 T cell receptor beta chains presented below share a single source sample, sequenced in a study of cytomegalovirus exposure and HLA in healthy donors. Method: immunoSEQ multiplex PCR; TCRdb's copy keeps in-frame clones and lacks some. The sample shows about 150,000 clones, approximately 82% of them seen only once. Material for sequencing was PBMCs. These receptors all stem from a man younger than 40 in good health and CMV-seropositive.

This clone was recorded once. The CDR3 here is CASSLRGDTDTQYF. The CDR3 nucleotides are TGTGCCTCCTCGCTGCGGGGGGACACAGATACGCAGTATTTT. The chain links TRBV10-3 to TRBJ2-3; 8 nucleotides align to TRBD2. V shed 11 bases and J 2 bases; nucleotides not matched to a gene: 9. Germline values: CDR1 ENHRY, CDR2 SYGVKD. This CDR3 is built from 14 residues.

This clone was seen just once. The rearrangement joins TRBV11-2 to TRBJ2-7; TRBD1 matches 8 bases. There are 15 residues in the CDR3. V lost 0 bases to trimming and J lost 4 bases; unmatched junction nucleotides: 5. The germline gives CDR1 SGHAT, CDR2 FQNNGV. CDR3 loop: CASSLDRGPLYEQYF. The CDR3 DNA reads TGTGCCAGCAGCTTAGACAGGGGGCCTCTGTACGAGCAGTACTTC.

V is TRBV30 and J is TRBJ2-3; 13 bases are shared with TRBD2. The V and J ends lost 3 bases and 6 bases, in that order; junction bases with no gene match: 3. The germline CDR1 and CDR2 sequences are GTSNPN and SVGIG (reference sequence). This CDR3 comprises 14 residues. The CDR3, as DNA: TGTGCCTGGAGCCAGACTAGCGGGAGGGATACGCAGTATTTT. The encoded protein is CAWSQTSGRDTQYF.

The chain recombines TRBV19 with TRBJ2-2; possibly TRBD2 for D (5 bases). V was clipped by 7 bases and J by 3 bases, with 15 bases between them. This CDR3 spans 15 amino acids. Germline V gene sequence: CDR1 LNHDA, CDR2 SQIVND (reference sequence). The CDR3 is CASKDSLGDTGELFF. CDR3 DNA sequence: TGTGCCAGTAAGGACTCGCTAGGAGACACCGGGGAGCTGTTTTTT.

The rearrangement uses TRBV6-4 and TRBJ2-3; tentative D call: TRBD2 (7 bases). The CDR3 totals 15 residues. V lost 3 bases to trimming and J lost 1 base, with 11 bases between them. From germline, CDR1 is MRHNA and CDR2 SNTAGT. The CDR3 nucleotides read TGTGCCAGCAGTGAGGGCGGGGGCCGCACAGATACGCAGTATTTT. Translating gives CASSEGGGRTDTQYF.

This clone was detected a few times. V and J are TRBV29-1 and TRBJ1-6; weak D call: TRBD1 (5 bases). V shed 5 bases and J shed 10 bases, with 12 bases lying between them. This CDR3 contains 12 residues. Germline loops: CDR1 SQVTM, CDR2 ANQGSEA. This CDR3 is CSVQEGQSPLHF. DNA for the CDR3: TGCAGCGTTCAGGAGGGGCAATCACCCCTCCACTTT.

This clone occurred a few times. The chain recombines TRBV30 with TRBJ2-5; 7 nucleotides agree with TRBD1. V shed 3 bases and J 5 bases; nucleotides not matched to a gene: 6. The germline V gene encodes CDR1 GTSNPN and CDR2 SVGIG (reference sequence). There are 13 residues in the CDR3. The CDR3 region is CAWSATGYETQYF. The CDR3 nucleotides are TGTGCCTGGAGCGCGACAGGGTACGAGACCCAGTACTTC.

The genes are TRBV25-1 and TRBJ2-3; possible D gene TRBD2, 6 bases. The CDR3 runs to 15 residues. Looked up from germline, CDR1 is MGHDK and CDR2 is SYGVNS. With 2 bases removed from V and 0 bases from J, the gap between germline ends came to 9 bases. In DNA, the CDR3 is TGTGCCAGCAGTGAACTAGCGCCTAGCACAGATACGCAGTATTTT. Translation gives CASSELAPSTDTQYF.